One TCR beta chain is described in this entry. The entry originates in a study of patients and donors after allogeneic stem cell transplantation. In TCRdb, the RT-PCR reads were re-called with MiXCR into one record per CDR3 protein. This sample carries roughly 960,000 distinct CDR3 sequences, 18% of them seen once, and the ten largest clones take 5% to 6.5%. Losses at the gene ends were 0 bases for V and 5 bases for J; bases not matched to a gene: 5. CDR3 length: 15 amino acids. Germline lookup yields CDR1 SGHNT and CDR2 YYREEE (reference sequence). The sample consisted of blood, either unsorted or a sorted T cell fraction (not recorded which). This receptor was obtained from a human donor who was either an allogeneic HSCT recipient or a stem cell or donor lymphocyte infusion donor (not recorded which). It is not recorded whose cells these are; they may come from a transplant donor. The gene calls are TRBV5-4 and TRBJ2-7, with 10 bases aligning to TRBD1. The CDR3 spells CASSLVGQGEDEQYF. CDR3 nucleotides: TGTGCCAGCAGCTTGGTAGGACAGGGGGAGGACGAGCAGTACTTC. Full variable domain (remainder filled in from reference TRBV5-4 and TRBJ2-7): ETGVTQSPTHLIKTRGQQVTLRCSSQSGHNTVSWYQQALGQGPQFIFQYYREEENGRGNFPPRFSGLQFPNYSSELNVNALELDDSALYLCASSLVGQGEDEQYFGPGTRLTVT.